The rows below give T cell receptor beta chains drawn from one sample of a study of blood T cells in healthy people across ages. A single record per CDR3 protein comes from TCRdb applying MiXCR to the 5' RACE reads. In the table there are some 880,000 distinct CDR3 sequences, about 36% of which are singletons. The sample was blood. The receptors derive from a man in his late teens or twenties in good health. Both conserved end residues are part of each CDR3. D genes are given only for firm matches. Not every row has a clone size; where given, it reads once, few, many or a size class.

few	TRBD2	TRBJ2-1	TRBV7-9	CASSYSVRLAGPRSYNEQFF	TGTGCCAGCAGCTACTCCGTTAGGCTAGCGGGGCCTCGCTCCTACAATGAGCAGTTCTTC
NA	NA	TRBJ2-5	TRBV7-9	CASSSVLNQETQYF	TGTGCCAGCAGCTCAGTTTTGAACCAAGAGACCCAGTACTTC
NA	TRBD1	TRBJ2-5	TRBV6-6	CASSPGTADQETQYF	TGTGCCAGCAGTCCCGGGACAGCCGACCAAGAGACCCAGTACTTC
few	NA	TRBJ2-3	TRBV7-9	CASSLTGFNTDTQYF	TGTGCCAGCAGCTTAACAGGGTTCAACACAGATACGCAGTATTTT
NA	TRBD1	TRBJ2-5	TRBV24-1	CATSDLTEDRVYF	TGTGCCACCAGTGACCTCACAGAGGACAGGGTGTACTTC
NA	NA	TRBJ2-7	TRBV4-1	CASSTGGGGSSYNEQYF	TGCGCCAGCTCGACGGGGGGCGGGGGAAGCTCCTACAATGAGCAGTACTTC
NA	TRBD2	TRBJ2-7	TRBV6-6	CASRPGTSVYEQYF	TGTGCCAGCAGGCCCGGGACTAGCGTTTACGAGCAGTACTTC
few	TRBD2	TRBJ2-1	TRBV20-1	CSARDSSGGDNEQFF	TGCAGTGCTAGAGATAGTAGCGGGGGGGACAATGAGCAGTTCTTC
NA	NA	TRBJ1-5	TRBV20-1	CSAVSPTGENQPQHF	TGCAGTGCCGTAAGTCCAACAGGAGAAAATCAGCCCCAGCATTTT
many	NA	TRBJ2-2	TRBV28	CASSFASGGTGELFF	TGTGCCAGCAGTTTCGCTTCTGGGGGCACCGGGGAGCTGTTTTTT
few	TRBD1	TRBJ2-1	TRBV4-3	CASSQDWGQGYNEQFF	TGCGCCAGCAGCCAAGATTGGGGACAGGGTTACAATGAGCAGTTCTTC
few	NA	TRBJ2-3	TRBV6-5	CASSALAFTDTQYF	TGTGCCAGCAGTGCCCTTGCTTTCACAGATACGCAGTATTTT
NA	TRBD1	TRBJ1-4	TRBV4-2	CTSSQEGGTGYEKLFF	TGTACCAGCAGCCAAGAAGGCGGGACAGGGTATGAAAAACTGTTTTTT
many	NA	TRBJ2-3	TRBV7-7	CASSLGLTYTDTQYF	TGTGCTAGCAGCTTAGGACTGACTTACACAGATACGCAGTATTTT
few	NA	TRBJ2-1	TRBV20-1	CSASPVGAYQETQFF	TGCAGTGCTTCCCCGGTTGGGGCGTACCAAGAGACCCAGTTCTTC
many	TRBD2	TRBJ2-1	TRBV7-2	CASSLVGGGNEQFF	TGCGCCAGCAGCTTGGTCGGGGGGGGAAATGAGCAGTTCTTC
NA	NA	TRBJ2-7	TRBV5-1	CASSNTPGNYEQYF	TGCGCCAGCAGTAATACCCCAGGGAACTACGAGCAGTACTTC
NA	NA	TRBJ2-3	TRBV2	CASSELAPPDTQYF	TGTGCCAGCAGTGAGTTGGCACCACCAGATACGCAGTATTTT
few	NA	TRBJ2-2	TRBV20-1	CSARRDSGTGELFF	TGCAGTGCGCGCCGGGACTCAGGCACCGGGGAGCTGTTTTTT
few	TRBD1	TRBJ1-1	TRBV5-1	CASGDRINTEAFF	TGCGCCAGCGGGGACAGGATCAACACTGAAGCTTTCTTT
once	TRBD1	TRBJ1-4	TRBV5-1	CASSLADRGGCEKLFF	TGCGCCAGCAGCTTGGCGGACAGGGGAGGGTGTGAAAAACTGTTTTTT
NA	NA	TRBJ2-1	TRBV9	CASSVDSGDKEQFF	TGTGCCAGCAGCGTAGATTCAGGGGACAAGGAGCAGTTCTTC
NA	TRBD2	TRBJ2-1	TRBV9	CASSVAGTSAYNEQFF	TGTGCCAGCAGCGTAGCTGGGACTAGCGCTTACAATGAGCAGTTCTTC
NA	NA	TRBJ1-2	TRBV15	CATSRAGPSQYGYTF	TGTGCCACCAGCAGAGCTGGTCCCTCCCAATATGGCTACACCTTC
NA	NA	TRBJ1-2	TRBV4-2	CASSQDLGSFGYTF	TGTGCCAGCAGCCAAGACCTGGGTTCTTTTGGCTACACCTTC
few	NA	TRBJ1-6	TRBV4-2	CASTRISSSPLHF	TGTGCCAGCACCCGGATTTCCAGTTCACCCCTCCACTTT
NA	TRBD1	TRBJ1-1	TRBV7-9	CASSLVPGGTPEAFF	TGTGCCAGCAGCTTAGTCCCAGGGGGAACACCTGAAGCTTTCTTT
few	NA	TRBJ1-6	TRBV7-9	CASSYGQNNNSPLHF	TGTGCCAGCAGCTACGGACAGAATAATAATTCACCCCTCCACTTT
few	NA	TRBJ2-2	TRBV7-2	CASSLRTEGRGELFF	TGTGCCAGCAGCTTACGAACCGAGGGGAGGGGGGAGCTGTTTTTT
few	NA	TRBJ2-3	TRBV20-1	CSALPEDTQYF	TGCAGTGCTCTGCCAGAGGATACGCAGTATTTT
NA	TRBD1	TRBJ2-7	TRBV29-1	CSVGDSLRGNEQYF	TGCAGCGTAGGGGACAGCCTGAGGGGCAATGAGCAGTACTTC
few	TRBD1	TRBJ1-1	TRBV4-3	CASSQGLGTGNTEAFF	TGCGCCAGCAGCCAAGGACTTGGGACAGGGAACACTGAAGCTTTCTTT
NA	NA	TRBJ2-7	TRBV27	CASSARGSSYNEQYF	TGTGCCAGCAGTGCCAGGGGAAGCTCCTACAATGAGCAGTACTTC
few	NA	TRBJ1-1	TRBV27	CASRTRDGTEAFF	TGTGCCAGCAGGACCAGGGATGGCACTGAAGCTTTCTTT
few	NA	TRBJ2-3	TRBV20-1	CSASSSTGPSTDTQYF	TGCAGTGCTAGCTCCTCGACAGGACCTAGCACAGATACGCAGTATTTT
NA	NA	TRBJ2-7	TRBV6-1	CASSEAPGIAYEQYF	TGTGCCAGCAGTGAAGCGCCGGGAATCGCCTACGAGCAGTACTTC
once	NA	TRBJ1-6	TRBV2	CASSPTRKSPLHF	TGTGCCAGCAGCCCGACACGAAAGTCACCCCTCCACTTT
few	TRBD2	TRBJ2-1	TRBV15	CATSRDLLAGALNEQFF	TGTGCCACCAGCAGAGATCTCCTAGCGGGGGCCCTCAATGAGCAGTTCTTC
NA	NA	TRBJ1-1	TRBV15	CATSKGQNTEAFF	TGTGCCACCAGCAAGGGACAGAACACTGAAGCTTTCTTT